This passage covers 23 T cell receptor beta chains from one sample sequenced in a study of T cell changes during pregnancy in multiple sclerosis. Only in-frame clones appear in the TCRdb table, and some are missing; sequencing was by immunoSEQ multiplex PCR. The data contain about 110,000 clones, 85% to 95% of them singletons. The specimen comprised peripheral blood, sampled after pregnancy. These receptors all stem from a female donor with multiple sclerosis, enrolled in a pregnancy study.

The J gene is TRBJ2-1, the V gene TRBV6-1; D remains ambiguous. CDR3 length: 14 amino acids. Trimming left V 6 bases short and J 1 base short, with 10 bases between. CDR1 and CDR2 (germline): MNHNS, SASEGT. CDR3 residues: CASSARRSYNEQFF. The CDR3 DNA is TGTGCCAGCAGCGCTAGACGGTCCTACAATGAGCAGTTCTTC.

This rearrangement joins TRBV7-2 to TRBJ1-1; D possibly corresponds to TRBD1 (6 bases). The CDR3 has 14 amino acids. V lost 3 bases, J lost 0 bases, and 8 bases lay in between. The germline V gene encodes CDR1 SGHTA and CDR2 FQGNSA. This chain's CDR3 is CASSFGQLNTEAFF. CDR3 sequence (DNA): TGTGCCAGCAGCTTCGGACAGCTGAACACTGAAGCTTTCTTT.

V and J are TRBV15 and TRBJ2-5; 7 bases are shared with TRBD2. The CDR3 runs 12 residues. Trimming took 4 bases from V and 5 from J; bases not matched to a gene: 1. Germline assignment: CDR1 LNHNV and CDR2 YYDKDF (reference sequence). The CDR3 DNA reads as TGTGCCACCAGCAACGGGAGGGAGACCCAGTACTTC. Amino acids: CATSNGRETQYF.

The V gene is TRBV30, the J gene TRBJ1-5; TRBD1 might be the D (6 bases). The germline V gene encodes CDR1 GTSNPN and CDR2 SVGIG (reference sequence). The V end was cut by 2 bases, the J end by 7 bases, with 21 bases between. The CDR3 has 16 amino acids. The CDR3 sequence is CAWSIAHRGIGQPQHF. The CDR3 coding sequence is TGTGCCTGGAGTATAGCACATAGGGGGATAGGGCAGCCCCAGCATTTT.

This sequence joins TRBV5-1 and TRBJ2-5, with D possibly matching TRBD1 (7 bases). V was clipped by 1 base and J by 5 bases, with 12 bases between them. The CDR3 spans 14 residues. CDR1 is SGHRS and CDR2 is YFSETQ in the germline V gene. The CDR3 spells CASSLLQGRETQYF. The CDR3 bases are TGCGCCAGCAGCTTGCTACAGGGGAGGGAGACCCAGTACTTC.

As for this clone: Its ends do not fully match the called genes, so a read error is possible. The J gene is TRBJ2-1, the V gene TRBV5-1, with 10 nucleotides matching TRBD1. Looked up from germline, CDR1 is SGHRS and CDR2 is YFSETQ. CDR3 size: 13 residues. CDR3 amino acids: CASSLTTGGIQIF. The CDR3 DNA reads TGCGCCAGCAGCCTCACGACAGGGGGCATCCAGATCTTC.

The rearrangement uses TRBV18 and TRBJ1-2, with D possibly being TRBD1 (5 bases). CDR1 and CDR2 (germline): KGHSH, LQKENI. The CDR3 sequence is 15 residues long. V was cut by 2 bases and J by 3 bases, with 13 bases left in between. Here the CDR3 reads CASSPSTGPDYGYTF. CDR3 DNA: TGTGCCAGCTCACCAAGTACAGGACCCGACTATGGCTACACCTTC. The whole variable domain, remainder taken from reference TRBV18 and TRBJ1-2, is NAGVMQNPRHLVRRRGQEARLRCSPMKGHSHVYWYRQLPEEGLKFMVYLQKENIIDESGMPKERFSAEFPKEGPSILRIQQVVRGDSAAYFCASSPSTGPDYGYTFGSGTRLTVV.

The chain recombines TRBV9 with TRBJ2-3; a possible D gene is TRBD2 (6 bases). The CDR3 loop spans 14 amino acids. V shed 3 bases and J shed 3 bases, with 11 bases lying between them. Germline V CDR1 and CDR2: SGDLS, YYNGEE. DNA of the CDR3: TGTGCCAGCAGCGATTACGGGGGAACAGATACGCAGTATTTT. Its translation: CASSDYGGTDTQYF.

This clone has only one observation. The chain carries TRBV11-2 and TRBJ1-6; D remains unclear. Per germline, CDR1 SGHAT and CDR2 FQNNGV. CDR3 length: 15 residues. V lost 1 base and J 7 bases, leaving 11 bases between the germline ends. CDR3 protein: CASSLGMGANSPLHF. The CDR3 DNA reads as TGTGCCAGCAGCTTAGGAATGGGAGCCAATTCACCCCTCCACTTT.

The rearrangement uses TRBV4-2 and TRBJ2-7; tentatively, D is TRBD2 (6 bases). The V and J ends lost 0 bases and 0 bases respectively, with 18 bases between them. This CDR3 region has 18 residues. CDR1 is LGHNA, CDR2 YNFKEQ, per germline. The CDR3 coding sequence is TGTGCCAGCAGCCAAGAGGGGGGATATAACCACTTCTCCTACGAGCAGTACTTC. Encoded protein: CASSQEGGYNHFSYEQYF.

The genes are TRBV9 and TRBJ1-5; perhaps TRBD1 as D (6 bases). CDR3 size: 15 residues. Looked up from germline, CDR1 is SGDLS and CDR2 is YYNGEE. V was shortened by 0 bases and J by 5 bases, with 12 bases between the two germline ends. The CDR3 is CASSVDGGQDQPQHF. In DNA, the CDR3 is TGTGCCAGCAGCGTAGACGGGGGGCAAGATCAGCCCCAGCATTTT.

The V gene is TRBV7-3, the J gene TRBJ1-3, with 9 nucleotides matching TRBD1. V shed 5 bases, J shed 1 base, and the junction held 6 bases outside the gene matches. The germline CDR1 and CDR2 sequences are SGHTA and FQGTGA. This CDR3 is 16 amino acids long. The DNA for the CDR3 is TGTGCCAGCAGCGCCCGGACAGGGGTTTCTGGAAACACCATATATTTT. Its protein product is CASSARTGVSGNTIYF.

This chain joins TRBV4-2 and TRBJ2-7; weak D call: TRBD2 (6 bases). The length of the CDR3 is 14 residues. V was clipped by 4 bases and J by 2 bases, with 12 bases between them. Germline lookup yields CDR1 LGHNA and CDR2 YNFKEQ. The CDR3 loop is CASSRGGPPYEQYF. CDR3 nucleotide sequence: TGTGCCAGCAGCCGTGGAGGGCCCCCCTACGAGCAGTACTTC.

The gene calls are TRBV5-6 and TRBJ1-4; 8 bases map to TRBD1. Germline-derived CDR1 and CDR2 are SGHDT and YYEEEE. The CDR3 has 14 amino acids. V lost 3 bases and J lost 6; bases outside the gene matches: 4. The DNA for the CDR3 is TGTGCCAGCAGCTATTGGACAGGGTATGAAAAACTGTTTTTT. This sequence encodes CASSYWTGYEKLFF.

V and J are TRBV2 and TRBJ1-4, with TRBD1 matching 11 bases. The CDR3 totals 13 residues. The germline gives CDR1 SNHLY, CDR2 FYNNEI. The V and J ends lost 7 bases and 7 bases, in that order; junction bases with no gene match: 2. The CDR3 reads CASIGTGGEKLFF. The CDR3 coding sequence is TGTGCCAGCATTGGGACAGGGGGTGAAAAACTGTTTTTT.

This clone showed up just once. The chain combines TRBV5-6 with TRBJ1-5; 7 bases match TRBD1. The germline gives CDR1 SGHDT, CDR2 YYEEEE. With 4 bases clipped from V and 4 bases from J, the junction kept 2 bases outside the gene matches. This CDR3 comprises 13 residues. CDR3 sequence: CASSRTGNQPQHF. CDR3 coding DNA: TGTGCCAGCAGCAGGACAGGAAATCAGCCCCAGCATTTT.

The V gene is TRBV7-2, the J gene TRBJ1-5; tentative D call: TRBD1 (6 bases). Trimming left V 1 base short and J 1 base short, with 11 bases between. Germline V lookup: CDR1 SGHTA, CDR2 FQGNSA. The length of the CDR3 is 16 residues. The CDR3 region is CASSLVGGASNQPQHF. In nucleotides, the CDR3 is TGTGCCAGCAGCTTAGTTGGGGGCGCGAGCAATCAGCCCCAGCATTTT.

The chain links TRBV7-2 to TRBJ2-2, with a tentative D call TRBD1 (5 bases). CDR3 length: 15 amino acids. V was cut by 1 base and J by 7 bases, with 13 bases left in between. Per germline, CDR1 SGHTA and CDR2 FQGNSA. The CDR3 region is CASSLETVEIGELFF. CDR3 DNA sequence: TGTGCCAGCAGCTTAGAGACAGTTGAGATCGGGGAGCTGTTTTTT.

The V gene is TRBV28, the J gene TRBJ2-5, with 11 positions matching TRBD2. Germline CDR1 MDHEN, CDR2 SYDVKM. J lost 3 bases, V lost 6 bases, and 15 bases had no gene match. The CDR3 runs 18 residues. The CDR3 loop is CASRPLGRTSGHKETQYF. The CDR3 DNA follows: TGTGCCAGCAGGCCCCTCGGCCGGACTAGCGGGCATAAAGAGACCCAGTACTTC.

The rearrangement uses TRBV27 and TRBJ1-2; maybe TRBD1 (5 bases). Trimming stripped 1 base from V and 2 bases from J, with 14 bases between. This CDR3 contains 16 residues. Germline CDR1 MNHEY, CDR2 SMNVEV (reference sequence). CDR3 DNA: TGTGCCAGCAGTTTATTTGGACAAACAAAGAACTATGGCTACACCTTC. Its protein is CASSLFGQTKNYGYTF.

V is TRBV2 and J is TRBJ1-5, with a tentative D call TRBD1 (6 bases). Germline loops: CDR1 SNHLY, CDR2 FYNNEI. V lost 5 bases to trimming and J lost 2 bases, with 10 bases between them. This CDR3 comprises 14 residues. The CDR3 here is CASSLGGGNQPQHF. The CDR3 coding sequence is TGTGCCAGCAGTTTAGGGGGAGGCAATCAGCCCCAGCATTTT.

With regard to this clone: One junction end disagrees with the germline gene, perhaps due to a read error. The chain is built from TRBV28 and TRBJ2-5, with 10 bases matching TRBD1. This CDR3 contains 18 residues. From germline, CDR1 is MDHEN and CDR2 SYDVKM. In nucleotides, the CDR3 is TGTGCTAGCATTCGATCCGGGACAGGGGTTTTCGACCAAGAGACCCAGTACTTC. Its translation: CASIRSGTGVFDQETQYF.

Points on this clone: No DNA is shown, since the ends of the CDR3 on it are uncertain; the CDR3 is the one TCRdb lists. The chain couples TRBV5-1 to TRBJ1-2; TRBD1 reflects the table's D call only, with no check against the DNA. A total of 14 residues make up the CDR3, ends included. CDR1 is SGHRS and CDR2 is YFSETQ in the germline V gene. The CDR3 reads CASSPVGQGSSSTF.